The 17 T cell receptor beta chains given below trace back to one sample, sequenced in a study of OX40 agonist ivuxolimab in advanced cancers. The method was immunoSEQ multiplex PCR; TCRdb's version includes in-frame clones alone and lacks a portion of them. Of tens of thousands of clones listed, about 91% are singletons. Sequenced here: CD4+ or CD8+ T cells sorted from blood, sampled in a trial of the OX40 agonist ivuxolimab. Receptor source: an adult with an advanced solid tumor such as melanoma, head and neck, liver or kidney cancer.

The chain carries TRBV29-1 and TRBJ2-3; a possible D gene is TRBD2 (6 bases). The germline V gene has CDR1 SQVTM and CDR2 ANQGSEA. The CDR3 extends over 15 amino acids. V dropped 3 bases and J dropped 4 bases, with 17 bases sitting between them. This chain's CDR3 is CSVDRLADGADTQYF. As DNA, the CDR3 is TGCAGCGTTGATCGTTTAGCGGATGGAGCAGATACGCAGTATTTT.

CDR3 nucleotide sequence: TGCGCCAGCAGCTTCTTCCGGACAGAGACCGGGGAGCTGTTTTTT. The encoded protein is CASSFFRTETGELFF. The chain uses TRBV5-1 and TRBJ2-2, with D possibly being TRBD1 (6 bases). CDR1 and CDR2 from the germline V gene are SGHRS and YFSETQ. CDR3 length: 15 amino acids. Trimming removed 2 bases from V and 5 bases from J, with 13 bases in between. Drawing the rest from reference TRBV5-1 and TRBJ2-2, the complete variable domain is KAGVTQTPRYLIKTRGQQVTLSCSPISGHRSVSWYQQTPGQGLQFLFEYFSETQRNKGNFPGRFSGRQFSNSRSEMNVSTLELGDSALYLCASSFFRTETGELFFGEGSRLTVL.

The V call is TRBV25-1, the J call TRBJ1-5; 7 bases are shared with TRBD1. The CDR3 sequence is 18 residues long. Looked up from germline, CDR1 is MGHDK and CDR2 is SYGVNS. The J segment lost 4 bases and the V segment lost 4 bases, leaving 16 bases of the junction unmatched. The CDR3 spells CASSAYWDSLLLNQPQHF. CDR3 sequence (DNA): TGTGCCAGCAGTGCGTATTGGGACAGTCTCCTACTTAATCAGCCCCAGCATTTT.

The chain employs TRBV2 and TRBJ2-5; 14 bases align to TRBD2. The germline V gene encodes CDR1 SNHLY and CDR2 FYNNEI. With 6 bases clipped from V and 5 bases from J, the junction kept 14 bases outside the gene matches. The CDR3 runs to 18 residues. Here the CDR3 DNA reads TGTGCCAGCAGGGGGGGAACGACTAGCGGGAGGGCCCTTGAGACCCAGTACTTC. Amino acid sequence: CASRGGTTSGRALETQYF.

The gene calls are TRBV6-6 and TRBJ1-5, with D hard to call. V was shortened by 1 base and J by 5 bases, with 15 bases between the two germline ends. Germline-derived CDR1 and CDR2 are MNHNY and SVGAGI (reference sequence). This CDR3 has 16 residues. CDR3 protein: CASSYWDFQTDQPQHF. In nucleotides, the CDR3 is TGTGCCAGCAGTTACTGGGATTTCCAAACGGATCAGCCCCAGCATTTT.

The V and J genes are TRBV28 and TRBJ2-5; D gene unclear. With 2 bases removed from V and 7 bases from J, the gap between germline ends came to 5 bases. Germline V lookup: CDR1 MDHEN, CDR2 SYDVKM. The CDR3 sequence is 11 residues long. Here the CDR3 reads CASSLKTTQYF. In nucleotides, the CDR3 is TGTGCCAGCAGTTTAAAGACGACCCAGTACTTC.

The chain joins TRBV28 to TRBJ2-7; D may match TRBD1 or TRBD2 (5 bases each). Trimming took off 8 bases at V and 7 bases at J, with 21 bases between the two ends. Germline CDR1 is MDHEN and CDR2 is SYDVKM. This CDR3 region has 14 residues. Written as DNA, the CDR3 is TGTGCCAGCGGGTTAACAGGAGCTACGGGGGAGCAGTACTTC. This sequence encodes CASGLTGATGEQYF.

The gene calls are TRBV27 and TRBJ1-1; no definite D call. Germline-derived CDR1 and CDR2 are MNHEY and SMNVEV (reference sequence). V was trimmed by 4 bases and J by 3 bases, leaving 6 bases between them. The CDR3 consists of 12 residues. The CDR3 DNA reads as TGTGCCAGCAGTTCACTACACACTGAAGCTTTCTTT. It specifies CASSSLHTEAFF.

The chain links TRBV19 to TRBJ2-5; D gene uncertain. With 4 bases removed from V and 0 bases from J, the gap between germline ends came to 6 bases. From germline, CDR1 is LNHDA and CDR2 SQIVND (reference sequence). The CDR3 sequence is 13 residues long. The CDR3, as DNA: TGTGCCAGTAGTACACCTTACCAAGAGACCCAGTACTTC. Protein: CASSTPYQETQYF.

The V gene is TRBV5-6, the J gene TRBJ2-7; D unclear. V dropped 3 bases and J dropped 4 bases, with 11 bases sitting between them. The CDR3 covers 13 residues. Germline lookup yields CDR1 SGHDT and CDR2 YYEEEE. The DNA of the CDR3 is TGTGCCAGCAGCTCCAGGTTCCCTTACGAGCAGTACTTC. It specifies CASSSRFPYEQYF.

The rearrangement uses TRBV7-3 and TRBJ2-1, with 9 nucleotides matching TRBD1. The junction had 4 bases not matched to a gene; V was cut back by 0 bases and J by 7 bases. In germline, CDR1 is SGHTA, CDR2 FQGTGA. The CDR3 is 15 residues long. The CDR3 loop is CASSLTGTGWNEQFF. In nucleotides, the CDR3 is TGTGCCAGCAGCTTAACCGGGACAGGGTGGAATGAGCAGTTCTTC. The entire variable domain, with the rest obtained from reference TRBV7-3 and TRBJ2-1, is as follows: GAGVSQTPSNKVTEKGKYVELRCDPISGHTALYWYRQSLGQGPEFLIYFQGTGAADDSGLPNDRFFAVRPEGSVSTLKIQRTERGDSAVYLCASSLTGTGWNEQFFGPGTRLTVL.

There are a few counts of this clone. The chain links TRBV28 to TRBJ2-3; 9 bases fit TRBD2. CDR1 and CDR2 (germline): MDHEN, SYDVKM. The CDR3 length is 14 residues. The V and J ends lost 3 bases and 7 bases, in that order; junction bases with no gene match: 5. CDR3 in DNA: TGTGCCAGCAGTTTTAGCGGGAGTCGATATACGCAGTATTTT. Its translation: CASSFSGSRYTQYF.

The chain is built from TRBV6-6 and TRBJ2-1; D is unresolved. V lost 2 bases, J lost 7 bases, and 9 bases lay in between. CDR1 is MNHNY and CDR2 is SVGAGI in the germline V gene (reference sequence). This CDR3 comprises 13 residues. The CDR3 DNA follows: TGTGCCAGCAGTTACAGCCGTTTGAATGAGCAGTTCTTC. It is translated as CASSYSRLNEQFF.

Note on this clone: The same CDR3 also results from other DNA sequences found in this sample. The V call is TRBV5-1, the J call TRBJ1-1; D may be TRBD1 (5 bases). Germline CDR1 is SGHRS and CDR2 is YFSETQ. There are 15 residues in the CDR3. The V end lost 4 bases, the J end lost 4 bases, and 17 bases lay between the germline ends. CDR3 amino acids: CASSRMQGTGTEAFF. CDR3 in DNA: TGCGCCAGCAGCCGGATGCAAGGAACAGGCACTGAAGCTTTCTTT.

V and J are TRBV5-1 and TRBJ1-2; TRBD1 matches 10 bases. J gave up 7 bases and V 6 bases, and 6 bases lay outside the gene matches. Germline values: CDR1 SGHRS, CDR2 YFSETQ. The CDR3 covers 13 residues. The CDR3: CASTWDRGGGYTF. Here the CDR3 DNA reads TGCGCCAGCACGTGGGACAGGGGTGGTGGCTACACCTTC.

This rearrangement joins TRBV4-3 to TRBJ2-2; tentatively, D is TRBD1 (6 bases). V dropped 4 bases and J dropped 0 bases, with 12 bases sitting between them. The CDR3 has 16 amino acids. Germline V lookup: CDR1 LGHNA, CDR2 YSLEER. CDR3 residues: CASSRQGPANTGELFF. CDR3 nucleotides: TGCGCCAGCAGCCGGCAGGGGCCAGCGAACACCGGGGAGCTGTTTTTT.

The rearrangement joins TRBV28 to TRBJ2-7; D unclear. Trimming stripped 5 bases from V and 6 bases from J, with 14 bases between. The CDR3 is made up of 13 amino acids. Germline loops: CDR1 MDHEN, CDR2 SYDVKM. For the CDR3, the DNA is TGTGCCAGCAGTCAAATTCAGGATTTCGAGCAGTACTTC. Translated: CASSQIQDFEQYF.